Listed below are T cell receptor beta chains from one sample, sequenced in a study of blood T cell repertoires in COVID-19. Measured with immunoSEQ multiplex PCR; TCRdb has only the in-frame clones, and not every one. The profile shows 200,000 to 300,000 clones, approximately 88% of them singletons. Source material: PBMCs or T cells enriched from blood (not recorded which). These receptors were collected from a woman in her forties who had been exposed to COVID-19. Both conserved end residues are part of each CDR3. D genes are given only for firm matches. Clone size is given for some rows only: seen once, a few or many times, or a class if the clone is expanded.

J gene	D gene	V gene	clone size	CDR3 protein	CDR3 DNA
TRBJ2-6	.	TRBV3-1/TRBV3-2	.	CASSPRTGTHSGANVLTF	TGTGCCAGCAGCCCCCGAACCGGGACTCACTCTGGGGCCAACGTCCTGACTTTC
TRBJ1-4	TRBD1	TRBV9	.	CASSPWTGPNEKLFF	TGTGCCAGCAGCCCGTGGACAGGGCCTAATGAAAAACTGTTTTTT
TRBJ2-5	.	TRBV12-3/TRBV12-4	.	CASRWGEEETQYF	TGTGCCAGCCGTTGGGGGGAGGAAGAGACCCAGTACTTC
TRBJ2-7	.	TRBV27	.	CASSKDLKSYEQYF	TGTGCCAGCAGTAAGGACTTAAAATCCTACGAGCAGTACTTC
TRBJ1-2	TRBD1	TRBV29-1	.	CSVQATGEGYTF	TGCAGCGTTCAAGCAACAGGGGAAGGCTACACCTTC
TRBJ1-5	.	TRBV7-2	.	CASSLGGRTDRNQPQHF	TGTGCCAGCAGCTTAGGTGGCCGGACAGACCGCAATCAGCCCCAGCATTTT
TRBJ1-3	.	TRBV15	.	CATSSSPSAGNTIYF	TGTGCCACCAGCAGCTCGCCCTCAGCTGGAAACACCATATATTTT
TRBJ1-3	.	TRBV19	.	CASTPLQGSASNTIYF	TGTGCCAGTACTCCCCTCCAGGGTTCGGCCAGCAACACCATATATTTT
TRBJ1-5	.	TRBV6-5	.	CASRKGGSNQPQHF	TGTGCCAGCAGGAAAGGAGGCAGCAATCAGCCCCAGCATTTT
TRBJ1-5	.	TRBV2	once	CAVRRANSQPQHF	TGTGCCGTTCGCAGGGCAAATAGTCAGCCCCAGCATTTT
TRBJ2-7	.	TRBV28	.	CASSQVREQYF	TGTGCCAGCAGTCAGGTGAGAGAGCAGTACTTC
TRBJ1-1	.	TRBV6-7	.	CASSRQGLGTEAFF	TGTGCCAGCAGCAGGCAGGGGTTAGGCACTGAAGCTTTCTTT
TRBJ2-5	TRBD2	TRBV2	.	CATKAGAQETQYF	TGTGCCACCAAAGCGGGAGCCCAAGAGACCCAGTACTTC
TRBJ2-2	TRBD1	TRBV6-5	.	CASTTGQGVTGELFF	TGTGCCAGCACTACGGGACAGGGAGTTACCGGGGAGCTGTTTTTT
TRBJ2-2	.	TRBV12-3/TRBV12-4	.	CASRTDTGELFF	TGTGCCAGCAGAACAGACACCGGGGAGCTGTTTTTT
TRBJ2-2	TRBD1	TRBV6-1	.	CASSEGGTGAGELFF	TGTGCCAGCAGTGAGGGGGGGACAGGGGCCGGGGAGCTGTTTTTT
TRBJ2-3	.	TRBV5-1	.	CASSPMAGASTDTQYF	TGTGCCAGCAGCCCCATGGCCGGAGCTAGCACAGATACGCAGTATTTT
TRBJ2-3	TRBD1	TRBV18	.	CASSPPGQGEDTQYF	TGTGCCAGCTCACCACCGGGACAGGGGGAAGATACGCAGTATTTT